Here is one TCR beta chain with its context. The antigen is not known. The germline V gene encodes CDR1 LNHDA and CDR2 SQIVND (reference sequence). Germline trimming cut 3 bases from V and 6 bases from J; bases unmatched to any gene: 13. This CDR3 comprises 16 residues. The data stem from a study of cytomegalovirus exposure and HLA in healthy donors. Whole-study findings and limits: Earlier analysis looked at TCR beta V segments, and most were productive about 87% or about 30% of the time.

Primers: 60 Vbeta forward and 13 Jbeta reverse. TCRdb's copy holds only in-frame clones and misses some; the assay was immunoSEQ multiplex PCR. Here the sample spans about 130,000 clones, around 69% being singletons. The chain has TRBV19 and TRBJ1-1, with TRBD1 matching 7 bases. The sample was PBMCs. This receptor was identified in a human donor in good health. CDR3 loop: CASSILQTTGVAEAFF. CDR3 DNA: TGTGCCAGTAGTATCCTACAGACTACAGGGGTAGCTGAAGCTTTCTTT.